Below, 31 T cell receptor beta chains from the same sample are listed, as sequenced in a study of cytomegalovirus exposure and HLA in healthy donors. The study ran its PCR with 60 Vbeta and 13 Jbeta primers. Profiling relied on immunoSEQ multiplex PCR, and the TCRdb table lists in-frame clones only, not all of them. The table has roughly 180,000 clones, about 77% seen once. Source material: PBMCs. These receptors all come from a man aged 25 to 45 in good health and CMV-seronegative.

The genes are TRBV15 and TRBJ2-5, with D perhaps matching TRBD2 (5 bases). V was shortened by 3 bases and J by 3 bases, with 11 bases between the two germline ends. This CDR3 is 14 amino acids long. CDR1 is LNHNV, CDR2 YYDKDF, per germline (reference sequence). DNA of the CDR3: TGTGCCACCAGCAGCCCGACTATCAAAGAGACCCAGTACTTC. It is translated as CATSSPTIKETQYF.

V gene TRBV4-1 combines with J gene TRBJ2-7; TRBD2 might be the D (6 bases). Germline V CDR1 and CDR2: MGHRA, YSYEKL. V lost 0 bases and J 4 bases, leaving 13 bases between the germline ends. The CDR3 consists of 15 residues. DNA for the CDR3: TGCGCCAGCAGCCAAGAGCCCAGGGCGGGATACGAGCAGTACTTC. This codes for CASSQEPRAGYEQYF.

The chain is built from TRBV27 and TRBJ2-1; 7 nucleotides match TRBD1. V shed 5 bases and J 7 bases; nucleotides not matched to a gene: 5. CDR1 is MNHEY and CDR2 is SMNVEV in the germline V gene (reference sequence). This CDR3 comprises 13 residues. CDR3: CASSLWTGNEQFF. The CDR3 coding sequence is TGTGCCAGCAGTCTATGGACAGGTAATGAGCAGTTCTTC.

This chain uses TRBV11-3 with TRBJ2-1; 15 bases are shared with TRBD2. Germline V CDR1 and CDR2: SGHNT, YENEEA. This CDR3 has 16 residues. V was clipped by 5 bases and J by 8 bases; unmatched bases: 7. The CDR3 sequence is CASSHRTSGGADEQFF. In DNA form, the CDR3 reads TGTGCCAGCAGCCACCGGACTAGCGGGGGGGCGGATGAGCAGTTCTTC.

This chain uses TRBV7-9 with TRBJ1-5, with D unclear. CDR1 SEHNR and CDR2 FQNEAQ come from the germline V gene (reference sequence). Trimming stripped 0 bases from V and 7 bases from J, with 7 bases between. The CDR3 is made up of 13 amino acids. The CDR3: CASSLAGGQPQHF. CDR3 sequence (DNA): TGTGCCAGCAGCTTAGCGGGAGGACAGCCCCAGCATTTT.

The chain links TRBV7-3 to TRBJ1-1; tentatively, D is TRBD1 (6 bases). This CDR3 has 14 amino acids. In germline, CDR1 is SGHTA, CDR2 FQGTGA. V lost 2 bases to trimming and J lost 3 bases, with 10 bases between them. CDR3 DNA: TGTGCCAGCAGCTTAGAGACAGGAGACACTGAAGCTTTCTTT. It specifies CASSLETGDTEAFF.

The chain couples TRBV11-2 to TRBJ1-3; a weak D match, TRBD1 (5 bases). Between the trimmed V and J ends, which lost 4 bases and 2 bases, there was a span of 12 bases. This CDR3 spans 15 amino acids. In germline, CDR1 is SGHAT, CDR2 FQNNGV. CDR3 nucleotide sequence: TGTGCCAGCAGCTCAACAGGAGCAGCTGGAAACACCATATATTTT. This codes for CASSSTGAAGNTIYF. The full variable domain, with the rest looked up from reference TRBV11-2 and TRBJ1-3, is EAGVAQSPRYKIIEKRQSVAFWCNPISGHATLYWYQQILGQGPKLLIQFQNNGVVDDSQLPKDRFSAERLKGVDSTLKIQPAKLEDSAVYLCASSSTGAAGNTIYFGEGSWLTVV.

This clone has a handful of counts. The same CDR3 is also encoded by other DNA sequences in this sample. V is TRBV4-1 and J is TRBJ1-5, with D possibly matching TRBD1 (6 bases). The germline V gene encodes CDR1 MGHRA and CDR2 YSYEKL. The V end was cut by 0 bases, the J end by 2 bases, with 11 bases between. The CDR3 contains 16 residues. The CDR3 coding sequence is TGCGCCAGCAGCCAAGACGGGGGGCTGGGCAATCAGCCCCAGCATTTT. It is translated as CASSQDGGLGNQPQHF.

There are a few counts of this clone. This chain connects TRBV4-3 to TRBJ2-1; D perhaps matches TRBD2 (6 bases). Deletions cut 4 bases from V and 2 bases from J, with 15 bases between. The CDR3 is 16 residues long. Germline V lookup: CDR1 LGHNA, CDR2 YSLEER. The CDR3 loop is CASSPGGRGTYNEQFF. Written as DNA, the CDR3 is TGCGCCAGCAGCCCCGGGGGAAGGGGCACCTACAATGAGCAGTTCTTC.

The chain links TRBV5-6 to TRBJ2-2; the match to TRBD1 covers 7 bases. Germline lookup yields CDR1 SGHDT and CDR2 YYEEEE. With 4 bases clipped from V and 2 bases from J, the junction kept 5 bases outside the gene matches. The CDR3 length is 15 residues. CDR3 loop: CASSSRDRNTGELFF. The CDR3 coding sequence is TGTGCCAGCAGCAGCAGGGACAGAAACACCGGGGAGCTGTTTTTT.

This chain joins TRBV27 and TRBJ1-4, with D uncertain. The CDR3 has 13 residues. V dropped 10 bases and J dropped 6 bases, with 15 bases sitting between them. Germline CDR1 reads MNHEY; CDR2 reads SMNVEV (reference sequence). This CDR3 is CATAPGSYEKLFF. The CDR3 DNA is TGTGCCACCGCACCCGGTAGTTATGAAAAACTGTTTTTT. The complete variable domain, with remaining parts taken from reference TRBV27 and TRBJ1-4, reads EAQVTQNPRYLITVTGKKLTVTCSQNMNHEYMSWYRQDPGLGLRQIYYSMNVEVTDKGDVPEGYKVSRKEKRNFPLILESPSPNQTSLYFCATAPGSYEKLFFGSGTQLSVL.

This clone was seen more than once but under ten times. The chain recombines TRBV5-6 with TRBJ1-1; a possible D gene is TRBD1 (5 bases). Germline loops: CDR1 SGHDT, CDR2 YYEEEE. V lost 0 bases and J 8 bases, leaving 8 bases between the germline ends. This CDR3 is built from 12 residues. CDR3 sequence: CASSLGTTEAFF. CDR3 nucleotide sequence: TGTGCCAGCAGCTTGGGGACAACCGAAGCTTTCTTT. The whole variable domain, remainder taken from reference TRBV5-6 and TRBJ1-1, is DAGVTQSPTHLIKTRGQQVTLRCSPKSGHDTVSWYQQALGQGPQFIFQYYEEEERQRGNFPDRFSGHQFPNYSSELNVNALLLGDSALYLCASSLGTTEAFFGQGTRLTVV.

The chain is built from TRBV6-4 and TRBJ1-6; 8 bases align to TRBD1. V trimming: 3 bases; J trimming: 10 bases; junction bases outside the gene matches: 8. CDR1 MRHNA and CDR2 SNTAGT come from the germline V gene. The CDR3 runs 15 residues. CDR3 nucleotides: TGTGCCAGCAGTGAGGAGTCAGGGGGCGAATCACCCCTCCACTTT. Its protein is CASSEESGGESPLHF.

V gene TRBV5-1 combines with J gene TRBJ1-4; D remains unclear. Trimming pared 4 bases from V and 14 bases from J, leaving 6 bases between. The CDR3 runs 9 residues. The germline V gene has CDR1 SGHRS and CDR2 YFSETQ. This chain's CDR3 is CASSPRLFF. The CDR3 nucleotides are TGCGCCAGCAGCCCCAGGCTGTTTTTT. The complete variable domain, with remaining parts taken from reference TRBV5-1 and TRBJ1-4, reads KAGVTQTPRYLIKTRGQQVTLSCSPISGHRSVSWYQQTPGQGLQFLFEYFSETQRNKGNFPGRFSGRQFSNSRSEMNVSTLELGDSALYLCASSPRLFFGSGTQLSVL.

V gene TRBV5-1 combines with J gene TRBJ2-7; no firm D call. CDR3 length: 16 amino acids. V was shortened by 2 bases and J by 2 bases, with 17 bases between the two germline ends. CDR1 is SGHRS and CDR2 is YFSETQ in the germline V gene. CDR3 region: CASSFDMTPRAYEQYF. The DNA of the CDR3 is TGCGCCAGCAGCTTCGATATGACTCCACGGGCCTACGAGCAGTACTTC. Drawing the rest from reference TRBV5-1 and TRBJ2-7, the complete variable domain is KAGVTQTPRYLIKTRGQQVTLSCSPISGHRSVSWYQQTPGQGLQFLFEYFSETQRNKGNFPGRFSGRQFSNSRSEMNVSTLELGDSALYLCASSFDMTPRAYEQYFGPGTRLTVT.

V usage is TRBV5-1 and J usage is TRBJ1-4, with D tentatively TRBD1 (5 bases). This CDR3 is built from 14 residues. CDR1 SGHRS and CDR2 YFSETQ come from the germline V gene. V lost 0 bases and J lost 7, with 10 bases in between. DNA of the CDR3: TGCGCCAGCAGCTTGGACAGGACGATTGAAAAACTGTTTTTT. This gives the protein CASSLDRTIEKLFF.

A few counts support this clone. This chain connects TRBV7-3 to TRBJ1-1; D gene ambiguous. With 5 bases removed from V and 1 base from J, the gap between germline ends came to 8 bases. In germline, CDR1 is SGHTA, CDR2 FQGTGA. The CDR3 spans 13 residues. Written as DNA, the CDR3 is TGTGCCAGCAGCGGGCAGGCGAACACTGAAGCTTTCTTT. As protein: CASSGQANTEAFF.

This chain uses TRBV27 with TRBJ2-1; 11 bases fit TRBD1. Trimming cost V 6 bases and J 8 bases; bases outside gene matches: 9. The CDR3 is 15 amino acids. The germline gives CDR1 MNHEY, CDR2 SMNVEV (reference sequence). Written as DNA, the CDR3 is TGTGCCAGCAGGATGGGACAGGGGGTAACATATGAGCAGTTCTTC. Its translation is CASRMGQGVTYEQFF.

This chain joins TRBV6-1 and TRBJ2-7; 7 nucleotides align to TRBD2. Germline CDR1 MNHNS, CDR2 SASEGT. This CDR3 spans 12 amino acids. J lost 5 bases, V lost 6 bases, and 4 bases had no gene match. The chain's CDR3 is CASRGGNHEQYF. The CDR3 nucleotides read TGTGCCAGCAGGGGGGGGAACCACGAGCAGTACTTC.

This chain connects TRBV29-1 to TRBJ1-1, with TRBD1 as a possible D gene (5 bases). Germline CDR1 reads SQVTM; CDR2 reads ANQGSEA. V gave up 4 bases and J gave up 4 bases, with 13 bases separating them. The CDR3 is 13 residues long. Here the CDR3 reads CSVGTGEGTEAFF. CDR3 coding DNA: TGCAGCGTTGGAACGGGGGAGGGCACTGAAGCTTTCTTT.

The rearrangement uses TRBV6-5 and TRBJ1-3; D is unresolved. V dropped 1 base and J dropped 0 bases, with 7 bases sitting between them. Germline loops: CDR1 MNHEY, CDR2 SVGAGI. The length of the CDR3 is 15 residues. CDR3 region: CASSYLDTSGNTIYF. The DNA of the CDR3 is TGTGCCAGCAGTTACTTAGACACCTCTGGAAACACCATATATTTT.

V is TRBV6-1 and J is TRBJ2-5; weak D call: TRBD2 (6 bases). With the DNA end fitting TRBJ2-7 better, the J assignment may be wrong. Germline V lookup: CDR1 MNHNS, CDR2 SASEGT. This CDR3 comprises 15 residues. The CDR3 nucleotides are TGTGCCAGCAAACACTCTGGCGGGGATAACTACGAGCAGTACTTC. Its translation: CASKHSGGDNYEQYF.

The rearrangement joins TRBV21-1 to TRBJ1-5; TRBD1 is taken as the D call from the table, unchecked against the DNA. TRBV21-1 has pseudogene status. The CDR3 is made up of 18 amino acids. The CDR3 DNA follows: TGTGCCAGCAGCAAAGTTATGAAGGACAGGTATAGCAATCAGCCCCAGCATTTT. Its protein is CASSKVMKDRYSNQPQHF.

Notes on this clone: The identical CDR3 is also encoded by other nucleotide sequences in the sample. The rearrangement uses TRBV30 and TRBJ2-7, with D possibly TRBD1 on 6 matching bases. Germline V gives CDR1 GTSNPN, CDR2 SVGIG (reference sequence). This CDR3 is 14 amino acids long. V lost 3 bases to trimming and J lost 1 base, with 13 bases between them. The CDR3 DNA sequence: TGTGCCTGGAGCCATTTGACAGGTTCCTACGAGCAGTACTTC. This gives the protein CAWSHLTGSYEQYF.

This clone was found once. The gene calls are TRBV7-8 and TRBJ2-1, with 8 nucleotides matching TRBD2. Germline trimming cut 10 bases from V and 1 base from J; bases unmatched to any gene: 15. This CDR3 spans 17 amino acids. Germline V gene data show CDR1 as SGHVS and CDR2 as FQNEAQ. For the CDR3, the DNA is TGTGCCACCAAGGTGGACGGGGGGGCGGTATCCTACAATGAGCAGTTCTTC. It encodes CATKVDGGAVSYNEQFF.

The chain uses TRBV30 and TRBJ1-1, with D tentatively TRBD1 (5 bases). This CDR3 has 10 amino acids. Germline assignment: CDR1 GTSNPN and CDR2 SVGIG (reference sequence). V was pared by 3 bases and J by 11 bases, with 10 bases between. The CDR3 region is CAWRRQSAFF. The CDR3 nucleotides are TGTGCCTGGAGGAGACAGTCGGCTTTCTTT.

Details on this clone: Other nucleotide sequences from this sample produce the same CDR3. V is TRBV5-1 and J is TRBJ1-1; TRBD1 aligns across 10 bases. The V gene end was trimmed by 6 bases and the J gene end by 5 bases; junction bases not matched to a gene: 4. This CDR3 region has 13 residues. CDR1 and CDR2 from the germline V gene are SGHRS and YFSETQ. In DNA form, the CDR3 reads TGCGCCAGCACGGGACAGGGGAGGACTGAAGCTTTCTTT. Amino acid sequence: CASTGQGRTEAFF.

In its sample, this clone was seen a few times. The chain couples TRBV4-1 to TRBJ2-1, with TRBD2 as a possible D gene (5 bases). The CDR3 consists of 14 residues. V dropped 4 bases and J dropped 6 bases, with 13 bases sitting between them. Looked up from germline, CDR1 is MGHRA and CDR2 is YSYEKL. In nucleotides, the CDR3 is TGCGCCAGCAGCCCGGAGGTGGTTTCCAATGAGCAGTTCTTC. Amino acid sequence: CASSPEVVSNEQFF.

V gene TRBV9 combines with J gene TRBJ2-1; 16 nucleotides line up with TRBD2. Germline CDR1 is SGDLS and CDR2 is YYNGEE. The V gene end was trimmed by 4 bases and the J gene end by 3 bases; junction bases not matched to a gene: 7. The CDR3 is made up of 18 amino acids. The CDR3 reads CASSFGTSGRGSYNEQFF. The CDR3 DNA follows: TGTGCCAGCAGCTTCGGGACTAGCGGGAGGGGCAGCTACAATGAGCAGTTCTTC.

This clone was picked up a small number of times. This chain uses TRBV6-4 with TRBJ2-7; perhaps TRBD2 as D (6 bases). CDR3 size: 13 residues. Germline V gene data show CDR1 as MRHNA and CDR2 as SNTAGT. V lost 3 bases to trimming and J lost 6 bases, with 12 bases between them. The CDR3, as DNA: TGTGCCAGCAGTGAGATGCGGGACCGCGAGCAGTACTTC. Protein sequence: CASSEMRDREQYF.

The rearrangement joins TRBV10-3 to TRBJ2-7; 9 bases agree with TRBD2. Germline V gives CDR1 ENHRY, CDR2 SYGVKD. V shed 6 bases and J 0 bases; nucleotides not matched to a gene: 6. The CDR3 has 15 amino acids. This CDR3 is CAISRLAASSYEQYF. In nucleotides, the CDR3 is TGTGCCATCAGCAGACTAGCGGCTAGCTCCTACGAGCAGTACTTC.